The present TCR beta chain was sequenced within a study of cytomegalovirus exposure and HLA in healthy donors. Trimming pared 7 bases from V and 4 bases from J, leaving 15 bases between. This CDR3 contains 14 residues. Germline-derived CDR1 and CDR2 are SGDLS and YYNGEE. The PCR made use of 60 Vbeta and 13 Jbeta primers. Clones were read by immunoSEQ multiplex PCR, and TCRdb kept only the in-frame ones, dropping some. The sample consists of fewer than 200,000 clones, 72% of them appearing once. V gene TRBV9 combines with J gene TRBJ1-3; D may be TRBD1 (6 bases). Sample: PBMCs. This TCR derives from a human donor in good health. CDR3 DNA: TGTGCCAGCGGGAGACGTAGGGGGGGAAACACCATATATTTT. Residues: CASGRRRGGNTIYF.